This T cell receptor (beta chain) was obtained from a study of blood T cell repertoires in COVID-19. Study overall: Either two negative PCRs, clearance, or symptom resolution qualified Cohort 3 donors as recovered. PBMCs, B-cell-depleted T cells, or T cells were the source of the cDNA or gDNA that made up the material.

The repertoire was sequenced with immunoSEQ multiplex PCR; TCRdb's copy has only in-frame clones and lacks some. The data contain about 140,000 clones, over 75% of them singletons. The V gene's germline CDR1 is LNHDA and CDR2 SQIVND (reference sequence). V was cut by 5 bases and J by 4 bases, with 9 bases left in between. The CDR3 covers 13 residues. Ages ranged from about 18 to 100 years, with residence in about two dozen US areas. The study assigned cohorts using participant-reported clinical history. The sequence came from a man aged 50 to 60 in a cohort exposed to, infected with or recovered from COVID-19 (not recorded which). The sample comprised PBMCs or T cells enriched from blood (not recorded which). This chain joins TRBV19 and TRBJ2-1; D ambiguous. CDR3 residues: CASSVLLYNEQFF. CDR3 DNA: TGTGCCAGTAGTGTCCTCCTTTACAATGAGCAGTTCTTC. The whole variable domain, filled in from reference TRBV19 and TRBJ2-1, reads DGGITQSPKYLFRKEGQNVTLSCEQNLNHDAMYWYRQDPGQGLRLIYYSQIVNDFQKGDIAEGYSVSREKKESFPLTVTSAQKNPTAFYLCASSVLLYNEQFFGPGTRLTVL.